This T cell receptor (beta chain) was sequenced for a study of blood T cell repertoires in COVID-19. Study overall: COVID-19 samples, acute and convalescent, were from the United States, Italy and Spain.

The germline V gene has CDR1 SGHRS and CDR2 YFSETQ. The CDR3 covers 15 residues. J was trimmed by 3 bases and V by 0 bases; bases with no gene match: 6. As handled by the study authors: Amplifying reference gene primers gave estimates of nucleated cell counts. Measured with immunoSEQ multiplex PCR; TCRdb has only the in-frame clones, and not every one. The DNA was the basis for D and trimming; V, J and clone size are from that table. The sample holds around 95,000 clones, just over 90% seen once. V usage is TRBV5-1 and J usage is TRBJ2-7; 7 bases match TRBD2. The clonotype comes from a man in his fifties with acute or convalescent COVID-19. Input material: peripheral blood. The CDR3 region is CASSLGLADYYEQYF. The CDR3 DNA sequence: TGCGCCAGCAGCTTGGGGCTAGCGGATTACTACGAGCAGTACTTC.